These 18 T cell receptor beta chains were sequenced from one sample in a study of T cell changes during pregnancy in multiple sclerosis. The method was immunoSEQ multiplex PCR; TCRdb's version includes in-frame clones alone and lacks a portion of them. Counted here are approximately 70,000 clones, 94% occurring once; the ten biggest clones make up roughly 0.14%. Sample: CD4+ T cells from peripheral blood mononuclear cells, taken after pregnancy. These receptors came from a female donor with multiple sclerosis, enrolled in a pregnancy study.

This chain uses TRBV5-1 with TRBJ2-5, with D perhaps matching TRBD2 (6 bases). This CDR3 comprises 14 residues. Between the trimmed V and J ends, which lost 4 bases and 7 bases, there was a span of 17 bases. Germline assignment: CDR1 SGHRS and CDR2 YFSETQ. CDR3 in DNA: TGCGCCAGCAGCCCTCAGGGAGGCCCCAGGACCCAGTACTTC. It is translated as CASSPQGGPRTQYF.

The rearrangement uses TRBV18 and TRBJ1-1; D not resolved. The germline CDR1 and CDR2 sequences are KGHSH and LQKENI. The V gene lost 3 bases and the J gene lost 1 base, with 12 bases spanning the gap. The CDR3 is made up of 15 amino acids. The CDR3 coding sequence is TGTGCCAGCTCACCTGACGCGGGTGGGAACACTGAAGCTTTCTTT. Translation: CASSPDAGGNTEAFF.

This chain joins TRBV29-1 and TRBJ2-7; D call uncertain. V was cut by 4 bases and J by 0 bases, with 7 bases left in between. In germline, CDR1 is SQVTM, CDR2 ANQGSEA. The CDR3 is 12 amino acids. The CDR3 protein is CSVVLSSYEQYF. The CDR3, as DNA: TGCAGCGTTGTGCTAAGCTCCTACGAGCAGTACTTC.

The genes are TRBV28 and TRBJ2-3; the match to TRBD2 covers 8 bases. The V gene's germline CDR1 is MDHEN and CDR2 SYDVKM. Trimming removed 4 bases from V and 3 bases from J; junction bases left unmatched: 9. The CDR3 runs 16 residues. The DNA for the CDR3 is TGTGCCAGCAGTTCCCCAGCGGGAGTTAGAACAGATACGCAGTATTTT. Its translation: CASSSPAGVRTDTQYF. Full variable domain (rest looked up from reference TRBV28 and TRBJ2-3): DVKVTQSSRYLVKRTGEKVFLECVQDMDHENMFWYRQDPGLGLRLIYFSYDVKMKEKGDIPEGYSVSREKKERFSLILESASTNQTSMYLCASSSPAGVRTDTQYFGPGTRLTVL.

CDR3 amino acids: CASSTPGADWAFF. CDR3 sequence (DNA): TGTGCCAGCAGTACCCCAGGGGCAGATTGGGCTTTCTTT. The chain couples TRBV6-6 to TRBJ1-1; a weak D match, TRBD1 (6 bases). Germline CDR1 and CDR2: MNHNY and SVGAGI (reference sequence). The CDR3 runs 13 residues. Trimming took 5 bases from V and 11 from J, leaving 18 bases between them.

The chain couples TRBV11-1 to TRBJ2-5; TRBD2 matches 7 bases. Germline V gene data show CDR1 as SGHAT and CDR2 as FQDESV (reference sequence). The V segment lost 4 bases and the J segment 1 base; nucleotides outside the gene matches: 15. This CDR3 has 18 residues. The CDR3, as DNA: TGTGCCAGCAGCTCGATGGTGGCGGGAGCATGGTTCCAAGAGACCCAGTACTTC. It specifies CASSSMVAGAWFQETQYF.

The V call is TRBV15, the J call TRBJ2-3; 9 bases map to TRBD2. The CDR3 has 16 amino acids. Germline V gene sequence: CDR1 LNHNV, CDR2 YYDKDF (reference sequence). V trimming: 5 bases; J trimming: 4 bases; junction bases outside the gene matches: 10. The CDR3 spells CATSVGRREGADTQYF. The CDR3 bases are TGTGCCACCAGCGTCGGCCGGCGGGAGGGGGCAGATACGCAGTATTTT.

CDR3 loop: CASSSSRDRVGEQFF. DNA of the CDR3: TGTGCCAGCAGCTCGTCCCGGGACAGGGTGGGTGAGCAGTTCTTC. V gene TRBV7-8 combines with J gene TRBJ2-1, with 9 bases lining up with TRBD1. The CDR3 runs 15 residues. The trim removed 4 bases at V and 9 bases at J, leaving 10 bases unmatched. Germline V gives CDR1 SGHVS, CDR2 FQNEAQ.

The V and J genes are TRBV27 and TRBJ2-5, with D perhaps matching TRBD2 (6 bases). V was clipped by 5 bases and J by 2 bases, with 27 bases between them. Germline CDR1 and CDR2: MNHEY and SMNVEV (reference sequence). The CDR3 is made up of 19 amino acids. The CDR3 here is CASSLYPPGRDSQQETQYF. CDR3 coding DNA: TGTGCCAGCAGTCTATACCCCCCTGGGCGGGACTCACAACAAGAGACCCAGTACTTC.

This chain connects TRBV6-5 to TRBJ2-5, with a possible D match to TRBD1 (6 bases). Germline V gene sequence: CDR1 MNHEY, CDR2 SVGAGI. CDR3 length: 13 amino acids. The V gene lost 6 bases and the J gene lost 5 bases, with 13 bases spanning the gap. This CDR3 reads CASRAKGVETQYF. CDR3 coding DNA: TGTGCCAGCAGGGCGAAGGGGGTTGAGACCCAGTACTTC.

This chain links TRBV10-2 with TRBJ2-2, with 14 bases matching TRBD2. The junction had 2 bases not matched to a gene; V was cut back by 7 bases and J by 4 bases. The CDR3 length is 15 residues. The germline gives CDR1 WSHSY, CDR2 SAAADI. The DNA of the CDR3 is TGCGCCAGCACCGGACTAGCGGGAGGCACCGGGGAGCTGTTTTTT. This sequence encodes CASTGLAGGTGELFF.

The chain links TRBV28 to TRBJ1-5; no firm D call. Germline loops: CDR1 MDHEN, CDR2 SYDVKM. The CDR3 loop spans 21 amino acids. With 6 bases removed from V and 1 base from J, the gap between germline ends came to 31 bases. The CDR3 region has the DNA TGTGCCAGCAGGCCAGGTAGGGAGGACGGACGGAGAAGTAAAAGCAATCAGCCCCAGCATTTT. This translates into CASRPGREDGRRSKSNQPQHF.

The chain employs TRBV7-2 and TRBJ1-1; maybe TRBD1 (6 bases). There are 15 residues in the CDR3. CDR1 and CDR2 (germline): SGHTA, FQGNSA. V was pared by 1 base and J by 5 bases, with 14 bases between. In DNA form, the CDR3 reads TGTGCCAGCAGCTTAGTTACAGGGTCGAGGACTGAAGCTTTCTTT. Translation gives CASSLVTGSRTEAFF.

The chain employs TRBV18 and TRBJ2-3; 9 positions agree with TRBD1. The length of the CDR3 is 15 residues. The J segment lost 0 bases and the V segment lost 5 bases, leaving 3 bases of the junction unmatched. Germline V gene lookup returns CDR1 KGHSH and CDR2 LQKENI. The CDR3 protein is CASSTGTGSTDTQYF. The CDR3 DNA reads TGTGCCAGCTCAACTGGGACAGGGAGCACAGATACGCAGTATTTT.

This chain links TRBV2 with TRBJ2-7; TRBD2 matches at 7 bases. V gave up 11 bases and J gave up 0 bases; unmatched junction bases: 13. Germline V CDR1 and CDR2: SNHLY, FYNNEI. The CDR3 runs to 15 residues. The CDR3 reads CAQDVDGGSSYEQYF. DNA for the CDR3: TGTGCCCAAGACGTGGACGGGGGGAGCTCCTACGAGCAGTACTTC.

The V call is TRBV28, the J call TRBJ2-1; TRBD2 aligns across 13 bases. Per germline, CDR1 MDHEN and CDR2 SYDVKM. The CDR3 contains 17 residues. After removal of 4 bases from V and 7 bases from J, the junction contained 10 bases not matched to a gene. This CDR3 is CASSSGLAGELGNEQFF. CDR3 DNA: TGTGCCAGCAGTTCCGGACTAGCGGGAGAATTGGGGAATGAGCAGTTCTTC. The full variable domain, rest sourced from reference TRBV28 and TRBJ2-1, is DVKVTQSSRYLVKRTGEKVFLECVQDMDHENMFWYRQDPGLGLRLIYFSYDVKMKEKGDIPEGYSVSREKKERFSLILESASTNQTSMYLCASSSGLAGELGNEQFFGPGTRLTVL.

This clone was seen a single time. The chain carries TRBV2 and TRBJ1-2, with 7 positions matching TRBD1. V shed 10 bases, J shed 7 bases, and the junction held 15 bases outside the gene matches. The CDR3 length is 14 residues. Germline V lookup: CDR1 SNHLY, CDR2 FYNNEI. The CDR3 sequence: CAIQAAQGNLGYTF. The CDR3 DNA reads as TGTGCCATCCAAGCCGCACAGGGGAACCTTGGCTACACCTTC.

The V call is TRBV19, the J call TRBJ2-1; no definite D call. The V gene lost 3 bases and the J gene lost 6 bases, with 9 bases spanning the gap. CDR3 length: 13 amino acids. Germline CDR1 and CDR2: LNHDA and SQIVND (reference sequence). The CDR3 is CASSIASPNEQFF. The CDR3 bases are TGTGCCAGTAGTATTGCTAGTCCCAATGAGCAGTTCTTC.